Sequencing of this TCR beta chain was carried out in a study of T cells in localized non-small cell lung cancer. Broader study findings: Adjacent lung was found to contain a median approximately 60 of the top 100 tumor clones. There was an association of higher blood T cell density with longer overall survival. Uninvolved adjacent lung, not tumor, had the highest T cell clonality.

Of note for this clone: Its antigen is unknown.

CDR1 is SGHVS and CDR2 is FNYEAQ in the germline V gene. This CDR3 spans 14 amino acids. V gave up 1 base and J gave up 2 bases, with 6 bases separating them. Repertoires were generated with immunoSEQ multiplex PCR, while TCRdb's copy carries only in-frame clones and drops some. The sample holds some 10,000 clones, roughly 81% seen once. The source was peripheral blood, collected before any cancer treatment. The TCR was taken from a male donor aged 60 or over with stage III lung adenocarcinoma. The chain has TRBV7-6 and TRBJ2-1; D is possibly TRBD2 (5 bases). For the CDR3, the DNA is TGTGCCAGCAGCTTAGACGGGACCTACAATGAGCAGTTCTTC. It translates to CASSLDGTYNEQFF.